Following are 4 T cell receptor beta chains from one sample sequenced in a study of T-cell reconstitution after alpha-beta-depleted transplantation in children listed by TCRdb under 2016. The library was produced with PCR. The data were produced on an Illumina HiSeq 2500. TCR library preparation used molecular barcoding, with unique molecular identifiers applied to normalize quantification of the TCRbeta repertoire. TCRdb reran the public reads through fastp at Q25 and MiXCR, keeping productive beta chains. When rows share a CDR3 protein, they turn into one entry using the most common DNA and genes. Recorded for this sample are 450,000 to 700,000 distinct CDR3 sequences; roughly a quarter of them occurred a single time. The leading ten clones occupy about a third of the sample. What this sample's treatment or condition label stands for: allogeneic hematopoietic cell transplantation with graft depleted of TCRalphabeta T cells and CD19 B cells.

The sequences come from PBMCs, collected before TCRalphabeta/CD19-depleted stem cell transplant. The receptors come from a boy under three years old with Wiskott-Aldrich syndrome, due to receive a stem cell transplant.

The chain carries TRBV14 and TRBJ1-2; D not resolved. The CDR3 has 17 amino acids. The germline V and J ends were trimmed by 3 bases and 6 bases, with 23 bases remaining between them. Germline CDR1 and CDR2: SGHDN and FVKESK. This CDR3 reads CASSHGSTFFRAHGYTF. CDR3 nucleotide sequence: TGTGCCAGCAGCCATGGATCTACTTTTTTCCGGGCGCATGGCTACACCTTC.

The chain links TRBV5-1 to TRBJ2-4; D might be TRBD1 or TRBD2, each matching 5 bases. Trimming shortened V by 3 bases and J by 8 bases, and 18 bases separated the two germline ends. The CDR3 loop spans 15 amino acids. Per the germline V gene, CDR1 is SGHRS and CDR2 is YFSETQ. The CDR3, as DNA: TGCGCCAGCAGCTCCGCGCTAGGGACCGGGGACATTCAGTACTTC. This sequence encodes CASSSALGTGDIQYF.

The chain is built from TRBV7-2 and TRBJ2-1; TRBD2 matches at 9 bases. The CDR3 extends over 14 amino acids. Trimming at V came to 2 bases and at J to 6 bases, leaving 2 bases not matched to a gene. Germline V gene data show CDR1 as SGHTA and CDR2 as FQGNSA. Here the CDR3 DNA reads TGTGCCAGCAGCTTACGCGGGAGGGTCAATGAGCAGTTCTTC. It encodes CASSLRGRVNEQFF.

This clonotype was found many times. The rearrangement uses TRBV5-1 and TRBJ2-1; tentative D call: TRBD1 (5 bases). Looked up from germline, CDR1 is SGHRS and CDR2 is YFSETQ. The CDR3 loop spans 13 amino acids. Trimming pared 3 bases from V and 7 bases from J, leaving 11 bases between. The CDR3 protein is CASSSPSGNEQFF. DNA of the CDR3: TGCGCCAGCAGCTCCCCCTCAGGGAATGAGCAGTTCTTC.